This T cell receptor beta chain was captured by sequencing in a study of T cell repertoires in cytomegalovirus infection. TCRdb re-derived calls from the reads in MiXCR, one entry per CDR3 protein. The table records approximately 190,000 distinct CDR3 sequences, 28% of them present only once. Trimming left V 8 bases short and J 6 bases short, with 15 bases between. The CDR3 contains 13 residues. Germline V lookup: CDR1 MNHEY, CDR2 SVGEGT. The table lists this clonotype with a few counts. The chain combines TRBV6-2 or TRBV6-3 with TRBJ2-3; D possibly corresponds to TRBD1 (6 bases). The sequence was obtained from a human donor in good health (CMV status not recorded). Some clones in this sample may be carry-over from other donors' samples. Sequenced input: PBMCs. CDR3 amino acids: CASSALRGDTQYF. CDR3 nucleotide sequence: TGTGCCAGCTCCGCACTCAGGGGCGATACGCAGTATTTT.